This T cell receptor (beta chain) was sequenced for a study of cytotoxic CD8 clonotypes in ibrutinib-treated CLL. The data were produced by immunoSEQ multiplex PCR, yet TCRdb's version contains in-frame clones alone and is incomplete. The sample carries about 86,000 clones, around 84% recorded once. CDR3 length: 13 residues. V lost 6 bases and J lost 3; bases outside the gene matches: 4. Germline values: CDR1 MNHEY, CDR2 SMNVEV (reference sequence). Sequenced here: PBMCs, sampled before ibrutinib treatment. The chain couples TRBV27 to TRBJ2-7; 8 positions match TRBD1. The origin of this receptor is a human donor with chronic lymphocytic leukemia. CDR3 loop: CASRVDRGYEQYF. The CDR3 nucleotides are TGTGCCAGCAGGGTTGACAGGGGCTACGAGCAGTACTTC.